Following are 6 T cell receptor beta chains from one sample sequenced in a study of blood T cells in healthy people across ages. Together with a sample-barcoded 5' primer, a J-beta primer mix was included in a second PCR lasting about 7 to 11 cycles. TCRdb analysed the 5' RACE reads with MiXCR anew, one entry per CDR3 protein. The sample has about 1.6 million distinct CDR3 sequences, roughly 32% seen once; the top ten hold approximately 10%. The material sequenced was blood. The receptors were gathered from a young woman in good health.

V usage is TRBV18 and J usage is TRBJ1-4; 7 positions match TRBD1. The V segment lost 6 bases and the J segment 6 bases; nucleotides outside the gene matches: 7. Germline-derived CDR1 and CDR2 are KGHSH and LQKENI. The CDR3 contains 14 residues. The CDR3 sequence: CASSRQGKDEKLFF. Written as DNA, the CDR3 is TGTGCCAGCTCTAGACAGGGAAAGGATGAAAAACTGTTTTTT.

A few counts support this clonotype. The CDR3 DNA reads as TGCAGTGCTAGACCTACCCGAACGGGACACTACTACGAGCAGTACTTC. It translates to CSARPTRTGHYYEQYF. V is TRBV20-1 and J is TRBJ2-7; D possibly corresponds to TRBD1 (6 bases). V lost 2 bases and J 3 bases, leaving 20 bases between the germline ends. Per germline, CDR1 DFQATT and CDR2 SNEGSKA (reference sequence). CDR3 size: 16 residues.

This clonotype was counted ten times or more. The V call is TRBV28, the J call TRBJ2-7; no reliable D call. Trimming pared 6 bases from V and 4 bases from J, leaving 10 bases between. Germline CDR1 MDHEN, CDR2 SYDVKM. CDR3 size: 12 residues. The CDR3: CASSFGDYEQYF. The DNA for the CDR3 is TGTGCCAGCAGCTTCGGTGATTACGAGCAGTACTTC.

A remark on this clonotype: An end of the junction differs from the germline gene, which may be a read error. The J gene is TRBJ2-6, the V gene TRBV20-1; D ambiguous. The CDR3 loop spans 14 amino acids. The germline gives CDR1 DFQATT, CDR2 SNEGSKA (reference sequence). DNA for the CDR3: TGCAGTGCCCCGCCCCAAACTGGGGTCAACGTCCTGACTTTC. This translates into CSAPPQTGVNVLTF.

The V gene is TRBV7-3, the J gene TRBJ2-2; 8 nucleotides align to TRBD2. Germline loops: CDR1 SGHTA, CDR2 FQGTGA. This CDR3 spans 18 amino acids. The junction had 12 bases not matched to a gene; V was cut back by 4 bases and J by 2 bases. CDR3 nucleotides: TGTGCCAGCAGCTCCCCGCGTGATAGCGGGATAAACACCGGGGAGCTGTTTTTT. It encodes CASSSPRDSGINTGELFF.

A remark on this clonotype: One end of the junction is discordant with germline, which a read error may explain. The J gene is TRBJ2-7, the V gene TRBV29-1; the match to TRBD2 covers 14 bases. The CDR3 length is 15 residues. Germline values: CDR1 SQVTM, CDR2 ANQGSEA. The DNA for the CDR3 is TGCAGCGTTGACTTTGGGACTAGCGGGAGTAAGACCCAGGACTTC. Amino acid sequence: CSVDFGTSGSKTQDF.